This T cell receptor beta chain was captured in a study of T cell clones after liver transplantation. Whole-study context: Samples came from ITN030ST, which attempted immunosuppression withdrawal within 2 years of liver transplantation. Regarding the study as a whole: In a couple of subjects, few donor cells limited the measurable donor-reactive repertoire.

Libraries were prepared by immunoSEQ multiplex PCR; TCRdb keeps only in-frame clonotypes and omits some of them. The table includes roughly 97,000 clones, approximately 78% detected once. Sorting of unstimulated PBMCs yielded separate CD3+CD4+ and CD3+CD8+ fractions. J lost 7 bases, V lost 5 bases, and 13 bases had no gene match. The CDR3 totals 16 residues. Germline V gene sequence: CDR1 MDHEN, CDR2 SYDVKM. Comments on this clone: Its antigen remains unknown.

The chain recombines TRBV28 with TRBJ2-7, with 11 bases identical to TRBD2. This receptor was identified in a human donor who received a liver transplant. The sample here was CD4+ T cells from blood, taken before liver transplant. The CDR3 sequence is CASSPRLAGGPGEQYF. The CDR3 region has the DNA TGTGCCAGCAGTCCCCGGTTAGCGGGAGGGCCGGGGGAGCAGTACTTC.